Below, 14 T cell receptor beta chains from the same sample are listed, as sequenced in a study of human T cells and chemical hapten exposure. TCRdb ran MiXCR on the RACE reads and lists one entry per CDR3 protein. The sample yields 120,000 or so distinct CDR3 sequences, about 14% seen once. Documented time point: pre-sensitization, week 0. Treatment denoted: therapeutic diphenylcyclopropenone sensitization with weekly scalp DPC. This sample comprised whole blood, obtained in connection with sensitization to the hapten diphenylcyclopropenone (DPC). The receptors derive from a woman under 30 with alopecia areata. Some clones in this sample may be carry-over from other donors' samples.

This chain uses TRBV20-1 with TRBJ1-1, with 9 bases aligning to TRBD1. CDR1 is DFQATT and CDR2 is SNEGSKA in the germline V gene (reference sequence). The CDR3 sequence is 16 residues long. The junction had 10 bases not matched to a gene; V was cut back by 2 bases and J by 3 bases. CDR3 nucleotides: TGCAGTGCTAGACGTCCCGGGACAGGGCGGGACACTGAAGCTTTCTTT. This translates into CSARRPGTGRDTEAFF.

Ten or more counts support this clonotype. V usage is TRBV7-9 and J usage is TRBJ1-6; D unresolved. Germline V lookup: CDR1 SEHNR, CDR2 FQNEAQ (reference sequence). The CDR3 runs to 14 residues. Trimming took off 2 bases at V and 5 bases at J, with 7 bases between the two ends. As DNA, the CDR3 is TGTGCCAGCAGCTTACGGGATCATAATTCACCCCTCCACTTT. This codes for CASSLRDHNSPLHF.

This chain joins TRBV9 and TRBJ2-7; unclear D gene. The V end lost 0 bases, the J end lost 6 bases, and 4 bases lay between the germline ends. This CDR3 comprises 11 residues. Germline CDR1 is SGDLS and CDR2 is YYNGEE. CDR3 amino acids: CASSVALEQYF. The DNA of the CDR3 is TGTGCCAGCAGCGTAGCTCTCGAGCAGTACTTC. The complete variable domain, with remaining parts taken from reference TRBV9 and TRBJ2-7, reads DSGVTQTPKHLITATGQRVTLRCSPRSGDLSVYWYQQSLDQGLQFLIQYYNGEERAKGNILERFSAQQFPDLHSELNLSSLELGDSALYFCASSVALEQYFGPGTRLTVT.

The chain combines TRBV6-1 with TRBJ2-5, with a possible D match to TRBD1 (5 bases). Trimming took off 7 bases at V and 9 bases at J, with 15 bases between the two ends. The CDR3 is 12 amino acids. The germline V gene has CDR1 MNHNS and CDR2 SASEGT. The CDR3 here is CASTVGQGAQYF. Written as DNA, the CDR3 is TGTGCCAGCACCGTGGGGCAAGGGGCCCAGTACTTC.

The table lists this clonotype with a few counts. V usage is TRBV2 and J usage is TRBJ1-2; no clear D gene. Germline loops: CDR1 SNHLY, CDR2 FYNNEI. V was trimmed by 0 bases and J by 8 bases, leaving 13 bases between them. The CDR3 loop spans 14 amino acids. The chain's CDR3 is CASSEAVDVLGYTF. DNA of the CDR3: TGTGCCAGCAGTGAAGCGGTCGACGTCTTAGGCTACACCTTC.

The chain recombines TRBV14 with TRBJ1-4; D perhaps matches TRBD1 (6 bases). Germline CDR1 SGHDN, CDR2 FVKESK. The CDR3 length is 15 residues. V lost 3 bases to trimming and J lost 5 bases, with 13 bases between them. The CDR3 is CASSHRDRINEKLFF. The CDR3 coding sequence is TGTGCCAGCAGCCATCGCGACAGGATAAATGAAAAACTGTTTTTT. The full variable domain, with the rest looked up from reference TRBV14 and TRBJ1-4, is EAGVTQFPSHSVIEKGQTVTLRCDPISGHDNLYWYRRVMGKEIKFLLHFVKESKQDESGMPNNRFLAERTGGTYSTLKVQPAELEDSGVYFCASSHRDRINEKLFFGSGTQLSVL.

The V call is TRBV10-2, the J call TRBJ2-1; no clear D. Germline CDR1 WSHSY, CDR2 SAAADI. V lost 3 bases and J lost 6, with 9 bases in between. The CDR3 is 13 amino acids. The CDR3 nucleotides are TGCGCCAGCAGTGAATTCCTTGGCAATGAGCAGTTCTTC. Amino acids: CASSEFLGNEQFF.

This clonotype was counted only a few times. This chain links TRBV7-2 with TRBJ2-3; TRBD2 aligns across 7 bases. Per the germline V gene, CDR1 is SGHTA and CDR2 is FQGNSA. The CDR3 length is 17 residues. The junction had 7 bases not matched to a gene; V was cut back by 1 base and J by 0 bases. This CDR3 reads CASSLGLLALSTDTQYF. The CDR3, as DNA: TGTGCCAGCAGCTTAGGTCTACTAGCGCTTAGCACAGATACGCAGTATTTT.

This clonotype has just a few counts. The chain couples TRBV12-3 or TRBV12-4 to TRBJ2-7, with 11 bases lining up with TRBD1. V gave up 5 bases and J gave up 12 bases; unmatched junction bases: 12. This CDR3 is built from 14 residues. The CDR3 sequence is CASSIQAGTGGRYF. As DNA, the CDR3 is TGTGCCAGCAGTATCCAAGCCGGGACAGGGGGTCGGTACTTC.

This chain uses TRBV5-1 with TRBJ2-6; D not resolved. Germline V gives CDR1 SGHRS, CDR2 YFSETQ. V lost 0 bases and J lost 2, with 15 bases in between. The CDR3 loop spans 18 amino acids. The chain's CDR3 is CASSLVLDLTPGANVLTF. In nucleotides, the CDR3 is TGCGCCAGCAGCTTGGTACTGGATTTGACCCCTGGGGCCAACGTCCTGACTTTC.

This clonotype was detected ten times or more. The CDR3 region is CASSSRATGNTIYF. Written as DNA, the CDR3 is TGTGCCAGCAGTTCTCGGGCTACTGGAAACACCATATATTTT. The chain links TRBV6-5 to TRBJ1-3; D is unresolved. Trimming removed 4 bases at V and 2 bases at J, with 9 bases between. CDR1 MNHEY and CDR2 SVGAGI come from the germline V gene. This CDR3 comprises 14 residues.

A remark on this clonotype: This could be a read error, since a much larger clone is one nucleotide away. The rearrangement joins TRBV11-2 to TRBJ2-7; D is perhaps TRBD1 (5 bases). The CDR3 runs to 15 residues. Germline V gene lookup returns CDR1 SGHAT and CDR2 FQNNGV. The CDR3 loop is CASSSTGGISYKQYF. The CDR3 DNA reads TGTGCCAGCAGCTCCACAGGTGGGATCTCCTACAAGCAGTACTTC.

This clonotype was detected ten times or more. V and J are TRBV2 and TRBJ1-2; D is undetermined. CDR3 size: 14 residues. Germline-derived CDR1 and CDR2 are SNHLY and FYNNEI. The V end was cut by 8 bases, the J end by 4 bases, with 17 bases between. Written as DNA, the CDR3 is TGTGCCAGCGGGAGCGTAGCCAGCTTCTATGGCTACACCTTC. Its translation: CASGSVASFYGYTF. Filled out from reference TRBV2 and TRBJ1-2, the complete variable domain reads EPEVTQTPSHQVTQMGQEVILRCVPISNHLYFYWYRQILGQKVEFLVSFYNNEISEKSEIFDDQFSVERPDGSNFTLKIRSTKLEDSAMYFCASGSVASFYGYTFGSGTRLTVV.

This clonotype came up many times. The chain recombines TRBV7-6 with TRBJ2-5; 7 bases align to TRBD1. Germline CDR1 reads SGHVS; CDR2 reads FNYEAQ. J was trimmed by 9 bases and V by 8 bases; bases with no gene match: 9. This CDR3 spans 12 amino acids. This CDR3 is CASGDSSRAQYF. Written as DNA, the CDR3 is TGTGCCAGCGGGGACAGTTCCAGAGCCCAGTACTTC. The full variable domain, in which reference TRBV7-6 and TRBJ2-5 provide the parts outside the CDR3, is GAGVSQSPRYKVTKRGQDVALRCDPISGHVSLYWYRQALGQGPEFLTYFNYEAQQDKSGLPNDRFSAERPEGSISTLTIQRTEQRDSAMYRCASGDSSRAQYFGPGTRLLVL.